The clone carrying this T cell receptor beta chain showed up many times. The target antigen is unknown. The data were obtained in a study of T-cell reconstitution after alpha-beta-depleted transplantation in children. Study-level findings and limits: At the one-year point after transplant, T-cell counts and TCRbeta diversity were found to come mostly from T cells that had been newly produced. At day 60, the high TCRbeta diversity found in some patients originated from recipient T cells and thymic progenitors that had survived. About two months after transplant, alpha-beta T cells reportedly came from several hundred expanded graft clones.

The TCRbeta library incorporated unique molecular identifiers. TCRdb processed the PCR reads anew with MiXCR; each CDR3 protein has one entry. Of under 850,000 distinct CDR3 sequences listed, 10% to 15% are singletons. The CDR3 has 18 residues. V gave up 4 bases and J gave up 0 bases, with 19 bases separating them. Germline CDR1 and CDR2: SGHRS and YFSETQ. This receptor was identified in a girl aged 2 to 10 with congenital amegakaryocytic thrombocytopenia, due to receive a stem cell transplant. The sequenced sample was PBMCs, obtained before TCRalphabeta/CD19-depleted stem cell transplant. The chain has TRBV5-1 and TRBJ2-2; D is undetermined. CDR3 nucleotide sequence: TGCGCCAGCAGCCCCGTCTACCAGGCGCCCCCGAACACCGGGGAGCTGTTTTTT. It specifies CASSPVYQAPPNTGELFF.